This is a list of T cell receptor beta chains from one sample in a study of blood T cell repertoires in COVID-19. The repertoire was sequenced with immunoSEQ multiplex PCR; TCRdb's copy has only in-frame clones and lacks some. The sample lists 150,000 to 200,000 clones, 88% occurring once. The sequenced material came from PBMCs or T cells enriched from blood (not recorded which). The receptors were sampled from a young woman who had recovered from COVID-19. The CDR3 runs from the conserved cysteine through the conserved F or W. The order of the fields is V gene, J gene, clone size, CDR3 protein. Clone size is stated in some rows and not others, as once, few, many or a class when expanded.

>TRBV29-1|TRBJ1-1|-
CSVEDPRDRDTEAFF
>TRBV28|TRBJ1-2|-
CASSPGQTLIGYTF
>TRBV5-4|TRBJ1-4|-
CASSWGVEKLFF
>TRBV10-3|TRBJ2-3|-
CAIAPTSGTDTQYF
>TRBV6-5|TRBJ1-5|-
CATDPPGASQPQHF
>TRBV6-5|TRBJ1-2|-
CASSSRGRGYGYTF
>TRBV27|TRBJ2-2|-
CASSPGANTGELFF
>TRBV28|TRBJ1-3|-
CASTPAGVDTIYF
>TRBV30|TRBJ2-5|-
CAWSGGAGGPQETQYF
>TRBV19|TRBJ1-5|-
CASSIAGQGLSNQPQHF
>TRBV7-2|TRBJ1-4|-
CASSLVQQDRGEKLFF
>TRBV30|TRBJ1-5|-
CAWGTGDHQPQHF
>TRBV7-8|TRBJ1-2|once
CASSLAQGQGYTF
>TRBV19|TRBJ1-1|-
CASSNRNRGGGTEAFF
>TRBV3-1/TRBV3-2|TRBJ2-5|-
CASSQDIVSRGTQYF
>TRBV10-1|TRBJ2-7|-
CASSRGVSYEQYF
>TRBV5-1|TRBJ2-3|-
CASTEEASRYDTQYF
>TRBV11-3|TRBJ2-1|few
CASSLGYRGGEQFF
>TRBV30|TRBJ2-7|-
CAWDRGGASYEQYF
>TRBV5-8|TRBJ2-1|-
CASSTGQGVFYNEQFF
>TRBV5-5|TRBJ2-1|-
CASSWAGLGSVSEQFF
>TRBV5-1|TRBJ2-1|-
CASSLDRGLDNEQFF
>TRBV30|TRBJ2-3|-
CAWSGTGARGDTQYF
>TRBV28|TRBJ1-1|-
CASSFAQTEAFF
>TRBV6-6|TRBJ2-7|-
CASSYGGQPYEQYF
>TRBV28|TRBJ1-2|few
CASTVPNYGYTF
>TRBV7-7|TRBJ1-6|-
CASSLGKGARNSPLHF
>TRBV7-2|TRBJ2-5|-
CASRQQETQYF
>TRBV27|TRBJ2-5|-
CASSFGAGFQETQYF
>TRBV28|TRBJ1-2|-
CASSHPFGTGNYGYTF
>TRBV6-2/TRBV6-3|TRBJ1-6|-
CASSTQRDRSSYNSPLHF
>TRBV2|TRBJ2-7|-
CASNPPGLGPHEQYF
>TRBV7-9|TRBJ2-3|-
CASSSGQESTDTQYF
>TRBV28|TRBJ1-6|-
CASSKQGRNSPLHF
>TRBV5-1|TRBJ2-1|-
CASSLAASGMWFNEQFF
>TRBV5-1|TRBJ2-4|-
CASRRTSEAKNIQYF
>TRBV4-3|TRBJ2-2|-
CASSPGGAGELFF
>TRBV2|TRBJ2-6|-
CASTEGLSGANVLTF
>TRBV29-1|TRBJ2-1|-
CSVGLGGRARNEQFF
>TRBV15|TRBJ1-2|few
CATSRGIQGASYTF
>TRBV4-1|TRBJ1-3|-
CASSQGTSGNTIYF
>TRBV24-1|TRBJ1-5|-
CATSDPPGQGNSGQPQHF
>TRBV28|TRBJ2-5|-
CASSSGAGVETQYF
>TRBV3-1/TRBV3-2|TRBJ1-2|-
CASSHDSNYGYTF
>TRBV28|TRBJ1-5|-
CASSLASQGLRQPQHF
>TRBV28|TRBJ2-1|-
CAIRRRWTSGRWNEQFF
>TRBV2|TRBJ2-3|-
CASSLGGSPGTDTQYF
>TRBV5-6|TRBJ2-7|-
CASSRTGLGAEQYF
>TRBV28|TRBJ1-1|-
CATGNTEAFF
>TRBV4-3|TRBJ2-1|once
CASSQVSGGYNEQFF